One sample yielded the 27 T cell receptor beta chains listed below, sequenced in a study of cytomegalovirus exposure and HLA in healthy donors. Assay used: immunoSEQ multiplex PCR; TCRdb lists only in-frame clones, some missing. Of 150,000 to 250,000 clones listed, around 83% are singletons. Sequenced input: PBMCs. Receptors were obtained from a woman in her 30s in good health and CMV-seropositive.

The table lists this clone with a few counts. The chain couples TRBV7-8 to TRBJ2-2, with D tentatively TRBD1 (6 bases). CDR3 length equals 16 residues. Germline V gene sequence: CDR1 SGHVS, CDR2 FQNEAQ. Trimming took off 8 bases at V and 0 bases at J, with 16 bases between the two ends. This CDR3 reads CASSKQNRANTGELFF. The CDR3 nucleotides are TGTGCCAGCTCTAAACAGAACAGGGCGAACACCGGGGAGCTGTTTTTT.

CDR3 in amino acids: CASGLVGGGGVYGYTF. The CDR3 nucleotides are TGTGCTAGTGGTTTGGTCGGCGGGGGAGGGGTCTATGGCTACACCTTC. V usage is TRBV12-5 and J usage is TRBJ1-2; D possibly corresponds to TRBD1 (5 bases). In germline, CDR1 is LGHNT, CDR2 FRNRAP. Trimming removed 0 bases from V and 4 bases from J, with 15 bases in between. The CDR3 runs to 16 residues.

The CDR3 DNA follows: TGCGCCAGCAGCCTGCAGGCCCTTGATGGCAGTGAGCAGTTCTTC. Its protein product is CASSLQALDGSEQFF. V is TRBV5-1 and J is TRBJ2-1; D is ambiguous. Deletions cut 4 bases from V and 9 bases from J, with 20 bases between. The length of the CDR3 is 15 residues. The V gene's germline CDR1 is SGHRS and CDR2 YFSETQ.

The V call is TRBV6-1, the J call TRBJ2-3; 9 bases align to TRBD2. There are 15 residues in the CDR3. The trim removed 6 bases at V and 2 bases at J, leaving 6 bases unmatched. CDR1 is MNHNS, CDR2 SASEGT, per germline. This chain's CDR3 is CASRTLAGTTDTQYF. CDR3 DNA sequence: TGTGCCAGCAGGACCCTAGCGGGAACCACAGATACGCAGTATTTT.

The chain combines TRBV6-6 with TRBJ1-1; D remains unclear. The CDR3 runs to 13 residues. The V gene's germline CDR1 is MNHNY and CDR2 SVGAGI (reference sequence). V shed 6 bases and J shed 2 bases, with 10 bases lying between them. DNA for the CDR3: TGTGCCAGCAGCTACGACTTTAACACTGAAGCTTTCTTT. It codes for CASSYDFNTEAFF.

The chain couples TRBV10-3 to TRBJ2-7; D might be TRBD2 (6 bases). CDR3 length: 15 residues. Trimming took off 3 bases at V and 4 bases at J, with 16 bases between the two ends. Per germline, CDR1 ENHRY and CDR2 SYGVKD. CDR3 protein: CAISDISGAAYEQYF. The CDR3 DNA sequence: TGTGCCATCAGTGACATCTCGGGAGCGGCTTACGAGCAGTACTTC.

The genes are TRBV5-1 and TRBJ2-5; D not certain. The V gene lost 3 bases and the J gene lost 4 bases, with 13 bases spanning the gap. The CDR3 loop spans 14 amino acids. Looked up from germline, CDR1 is SGHRS and CDR2 is YFSETQ. The CDR3 nucleotides are TGCGCCAGCAGCTCCGAGACCCGCGGAGAGACCCAGTACTTC. This gives the protein CASSSETRGETQYF.

The V call is TRBV19, the J call TRBJ2-1, with 7 bases matching TRBD2. Trimming cost V 6 bases and J 1 base; bases outside gene matches: 9. Germline CDR1 LNHDA, CDR2 SQIVND (reference sequence). CDR3 size: 16 residues. In DNA, the CDR3 is TGTGCCAGTAGCCCACGGAGCGGGGTTTCCTACAATGAGCAGTTCTTC. This encodes CASSPRSGVSYNEQFF.

The chain couples TRBV18 to TRBJ1-2, with 8 bases lining up with TRBD1. V gave up 4 bases and J gave up 6 bases; unmatched junction bases: 13. In germline, CDR1 is KGHSH, CDR2 LQKENI. This CDR3 region has 16 residues. This CDR3 is CASSRAQGANPDGYTF. Here the CDR3 DNA reads TGTGCCAGCTCACGAGCTCAGGGGGCAAACCCGGATGGCTACACCTTC.

This chain connects TRBV30 to TRBJ2-3, with D possibly matching TRBD2 (5 bases). CDR1 is GTSNPN and CDR2 is SVGIG in the germline V gene (reference sequence). The CDR3 spans 13 residues. V was shortened by 3 bases and J by 4 bases, with 11 bases between the two germline ends. The CDR3 coding sequence is TGTGCCTGGAGGCAACGGGGTGCAGATACGCAGTATTTT. Its translation is CAWRQRGADTQYF.

This chain links TRBV5-1 with TRBJ2-2, with D maybe TRBD2 (5 bases). There are 15 residues in the CDR3. Per the germline V gene, CDR1 is SGHRS and CDR2 is YFSETQ. Trimming left V 5 bases short and J 3 bases short, with 14 bases between. CDR3 sequence reads: CASREGTVYTGELFF. Here the CDR3 DNA reads TGCGCCAGCAGAGAGGGAACCGTATACACCGGGGAGCTGTTTTTT.

The chain is built from TRBV11-3 and TRBJ1-1; D gene ambiguous. This CDR3 has 13 amino acids. The germline V gene encodes CDR1 SGHNT and CDR2 YENEEA. The germline V and J ends were trimmed by 5 bases and 0 bases, with 7 bases remaining between them. CDR3 nucleotide sequence: TGTGCCAGCAGCCCCGGGTTGAACACTGAAGCTTTCTTT. Amino acid sequence: CASSPGLNTEAFF.

CDR3 residues: CASSSGTSTSDEQFF. Here the CDR3 DNA reads TGTGCCAGCAGTTCCGGGACTAGTACGTCGGATGAGCAGTTCTTC. This rearrangement joins TRBV2 to TRBJ2-1, with TRBD2 matching 8 bases. This CDR3 is 15 amino acids long. Per germline, CDR1 SNHLY and CDR2 FYNNEI. Trimming removed 5 bases from V and 8 bases from J; junction bases left unmatched: 11.

The J gene is TRBJ2-7, the V gene TRBV2, with D perhaps matching TRBD2 (5 bases). This CDR3 has 13 amino acids. Trimming took 9 bases from V and 5 from J, leaving 17 bases between them. In germline, CDR1 is SNHLY, CDR2 FYNNEI. DNA of the CDR3: TGTGCCAGTCGTCGGGGAAGGGAACACGAGCAGTACTTC. Its protein is CASRRGREHEQYF.

This sequence joins TRBV6-6 and TRBJ2-7; D may be TRBD1 (7 bases). This CDR3 is 15 amino acids long. The V gene lost 0 bases and the J gene lost 6 bases, with 15 bases spanning the gap. The germline CDR1 and CDR2 sequences are MNHNY and SVGAGI (reference sequence). The DNA of the CDR3 is TGTGCCAGCAGTTACTCGGGCCAGGGGGGCTTCGAGCAGTACTTC. Its protein product is CASSYSGQGGFEQYF.

This rearrangement joins TRBV7-9 to TRBJ2-7; 11 bases align to TRBD2. The V and J ends lost 5 bases and 1 base, in that order; junction bases with no gene match: 13. The germline V gene has CDR1 SEHNR and CDR2 FQNEAQ (reference sequence). The CDR3 has 18 residues. This CDR3 is CASSPLSSGTSGSYEQYF. CDR3 nucleotide sequence: TGTGCCAGCAGCCCATTATCCTCTGGGACTAGCGGTTCCTACGAGCAGTACTTC.

This clone was found a few times. The chain recombines TRBV4-1 with TRBJ1-1, with TRBD1 matching over 8 bases. Trimming at V came to 2 bases and at J to 4 bases, leaving 6 bases not matched to a gene. The CDR3 is made up of 15 amino acids. In germline, CDR1 is MGHRA, CDR2 YSYEKL. The CDR3 loop reads CASSQPRQGLTEAFF. DNA for the CDR3: TGCGCCAGCAGCCAACCAAGACAGGGGCTCACTGAAGCTTTCTTT.

The rearrangement uses TRBV4-1 and TRBJ1-2; D possibly corresponds to TRBD1 (5 bases). This CDR3 has 14 residues. The V gene's germline CDR1 is MGHRA and CDR2 YSYEKL. The V end lost 1 base, the J end lost 4 bases, and 10 bases lay between the germline ends. Here the CDR3 DNA reads TGCGCCAGCAGCCAAGGCTGGGGCACCTATGGCTACACCTTC. This gives the protein CASSQGWGTYGYTF.

The CDR3 DNA sequence: TGTGCCAGCTCAGACAGGGAGAATCAGCCCCAGCATTTT. It encodes CASSDRENQPQHF. The genes are TRBV18 and TRBJ1-5; TRBD1 aligns across 7 bases. V gave up 5 bases and J gave up 4 bases; unmatched junction bases: 2. The CDR3 sequence is 13 residues long. The V gene's germline CDR1 is KGHSH and CDR2 LQKENI.

The chain is built from TRBV27 and TRBJ1-1, with 10 bases matching TRBD1. J was trimmed by 11 bases and V by 6 bases; bases with no gene match: 9. Germline CDR1 MNHEY, CDR2 SMNVEV (reference sequence). CDR3 length: 13 amino acids. The CDR3: CASRRTGGISAFF. CDR3 sequence (DNA): TGTGCCAGCAGGAGGACAGGGGGAATATCGGCTTTCTTT.

The chain links TRBV30 to TRBJ2-1, with 8 bases fitting TRBD2. V was clipped by 0 bases and J by 3 bases; unmatched bases: 10. This CDR3 contains 17 residues. Germline CDR1 GTSNPN, CDR2 SVGIG (reference sequence). CDR3 protein: CAWSVFEAGEVYNEQFF. In nucleotides, the CDR3 is TGTGCCTGGAGTGTATTCGAAGCGGGAGAGGTCTACAATGAGCAGTTCTTC.

The rearrangement joins TRBV5-1 to TRBJ2-3; D gene uncertain. This CDR3 has 13 residues. In germline, CDR1 is SGHRS, CDR2 YFSETQ. V was trimmed by 0 bases and J by 6 bases, leaving 8 bases between them. The CDR3 loop is CASSLGSRDTQYF. CDR3 DNA sequence: TGCGCCAGCAGCTTGGGGTCGCGGGATACGCAGTATTTT.

The J gene is TRBJ1-3, the V gene TRBV4-1; 7 nucleotides match TRBD1. The trim removed 2 bases at V and 4 bases at J, leaving 8 bases unmatched. The CDR3 totals 16 residues. In germline, CDR1 is MGHRA, CDR2 YSYEKL. The CDR3 sequence is CASSQPDRTRGNTIYF. The DNA of the CDR3 is TGCGCCAGCAGCCAACCGGACAGGACCCGAGGAAACACCATATATTTT.

This clone has more than one count but fewer than ten. This chain links TRBV2 with TRBJ1-1; no clear D gene. CDR3 length: 13 amino acids. Germline V gene lookup returns CDR1 SNHLY and CDR2 FYNNEI. V gave up 4 bases and J gave up 1 base, with 7 bases separating them. CDR3 region: CASSGNRNTEAFF. In DNA, the CDR3 is TGTGCCAGCAGTGGGAACAGGAACACTGAAGCTTTCTTT.

This clone was observed once. The rearrangement uses TRBV18 and TRBJ2-3; 9 bases match TRBD2. The J segment lost 4 bases and the V segment lost 0 bases, leaving 2 bases of the junction unmatched. CDR1 and CDR2 (germline): KGHSH, LQKENI. This CDR3 comprises 15 residues. The CDR3: CASSPPLAGADTQYF. The CDR3 nucleotides are TGTGCCAGCTCACCACCGTTAGCGGGAGCAGATACGCAGTATTTT.

This clone was seen just once. The rearrangement uses TRBV7-8 and TRBJ2-6; D not certain. V gave up 8 bases and J gave up 1 base, with 15 bases separating them. Germline CDR1 and CDR2: SGHVS and FQNEAQ. This CDR3 has 16 amino acids. The CDR3 nucleotides are TGTGCCAGCGTGGAACAGTTTGCGTCTGGGGCCAACGTCCTGACTTTC. Its protein is CASVEQFASGANVLTF.

This chain connects TRBV5-4 to TRBJ2-3, with TRBD2 matching 12 bases. The ends lost 5 bases at V and 8 bases at J; junction bases unmatched: 12. The V gene's germline CDR1 is SGHNT and CDR2 YYREEE (reference sequence). The CDR3 runs to 16 residues. CDR3 nucleotide sequence: TGTGCCAGCAGGCAGACTAGCGGGAGAAGTTTGGCTACGCAGTATTTT. Protein: CASRQTSGRSLATQYF. The full variable domain, with the rest looked up from reference TRBV5-4 and TRBJ2-3, is ETGVTQSPTHLIKTRGQQVTLRCSSQSGHNTVSWYQQALGQGPQFIFQYYREEENGRGNFPPRFSGLQFPNYSSELNVNALELDDSALYLCASRQTSGRSLATQYFGPGTRLTVL.